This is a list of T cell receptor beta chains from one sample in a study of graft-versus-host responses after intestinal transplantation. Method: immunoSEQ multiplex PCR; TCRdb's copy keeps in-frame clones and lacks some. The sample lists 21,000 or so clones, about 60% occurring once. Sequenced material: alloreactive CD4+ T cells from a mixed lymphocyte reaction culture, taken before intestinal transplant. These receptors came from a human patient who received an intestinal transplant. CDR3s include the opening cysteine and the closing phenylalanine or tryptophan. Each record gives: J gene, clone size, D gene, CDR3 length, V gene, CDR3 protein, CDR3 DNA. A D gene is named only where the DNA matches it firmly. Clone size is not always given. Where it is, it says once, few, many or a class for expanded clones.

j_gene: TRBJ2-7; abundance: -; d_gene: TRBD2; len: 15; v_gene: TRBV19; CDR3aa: CASSGTSGGPYEQYF; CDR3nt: TGTGCCAGTAGTGGGACTAGCGGGGGCCCCTACGAGCAGTACTTC
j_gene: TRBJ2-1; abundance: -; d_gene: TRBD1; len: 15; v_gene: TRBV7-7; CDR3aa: CASSPRTGLHNEQFF; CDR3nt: TGTGCCAGCAGCCCTCGGACAGGGTTACACAATGAGCAGTTCTTC
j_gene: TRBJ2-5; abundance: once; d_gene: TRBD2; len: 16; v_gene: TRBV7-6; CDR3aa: CASSLGVLAGGQTQYF; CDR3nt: TGTGCCAGCAGCTTGGGGGTACTAGCGGGAGGGCAGACCCAGTACTTC
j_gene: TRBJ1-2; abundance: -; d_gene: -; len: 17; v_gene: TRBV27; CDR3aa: CASRPSGGAGRSLGYTF; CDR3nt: TGTGCCAGCAGGCCCTCGGGGGGCGCGGGGCGTAGTCTTGGCTACACCTTC
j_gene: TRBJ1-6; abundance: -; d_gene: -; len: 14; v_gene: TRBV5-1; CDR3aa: CASSLQGLKGALHF; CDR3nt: TGCGCCAGCAGCTTGCAGGGTCTTAAGGGGGCCCTCCACTTT
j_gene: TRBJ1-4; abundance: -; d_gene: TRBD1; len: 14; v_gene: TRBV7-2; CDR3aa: CASSSWDRNEKLFF; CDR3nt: TGTGCCAGCAGCTCGTGGGACAGGAATGAAAAACTGTTTTTT
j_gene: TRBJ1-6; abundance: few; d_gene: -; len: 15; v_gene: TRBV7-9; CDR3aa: CASSQTGNHNSPLHF; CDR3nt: TGTGCCAGCAGTCAAACAGGGAACCATAATTCACCCCTCCACTTT
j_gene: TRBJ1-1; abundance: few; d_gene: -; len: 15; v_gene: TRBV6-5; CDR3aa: CASSYSRRGGTEAFF; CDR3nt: TGTGCCAGCAGTTACTCGAGAAGGGGTGGAACTGAAGCTTTCTTT
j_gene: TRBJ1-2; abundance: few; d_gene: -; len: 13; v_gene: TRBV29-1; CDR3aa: CSVEWSGLFGYTF; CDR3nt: TGCAGCGTTGAATGGTCAGGACTTTTTGGCTACACCTTC
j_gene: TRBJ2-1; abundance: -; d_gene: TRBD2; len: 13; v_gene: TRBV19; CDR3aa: CASSTTSVDEQFF; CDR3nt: TGTGCCAGTTCCACAACTAGCGTCGATGAGCAGTTCTTC
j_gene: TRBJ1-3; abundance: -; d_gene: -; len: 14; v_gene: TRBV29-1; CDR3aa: CSAAQRAPGNTIYF; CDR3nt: TGCAGCGCCGCCCAGAGGGCCCCTGGAAACACCATATATTTT
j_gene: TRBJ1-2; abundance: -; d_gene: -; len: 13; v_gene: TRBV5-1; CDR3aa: CASSLTANYGYTF; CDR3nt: TGCGCCAGCAGCTTGACAGCTAACTATGGCTACACCTTC
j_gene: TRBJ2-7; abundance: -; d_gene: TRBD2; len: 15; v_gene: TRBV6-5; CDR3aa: CASSSPGGGSYEQYF; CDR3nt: TGTGCCAGCAGCTCACCGGGCGGGGGGTCATACGAGCAGTACTTC
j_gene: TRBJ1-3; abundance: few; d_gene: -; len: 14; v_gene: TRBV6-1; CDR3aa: CAGQQGGSGNTIYF; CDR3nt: TGTGCCGGACAACAGGGAGGGTCTGGAAACACCATATATTTT
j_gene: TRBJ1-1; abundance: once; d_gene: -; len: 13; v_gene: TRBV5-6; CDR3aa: CASSLDGETEAFF; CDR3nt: TGTGCCAGCAGCTTGGATGGGGAGACTGAAGCTTTCTTT
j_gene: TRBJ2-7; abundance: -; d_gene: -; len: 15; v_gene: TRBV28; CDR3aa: CASSSPLGAGYEQYF; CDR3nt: TGTGCCAGCAGTTCCCCTTTGGGAGCCGGCTACGAGCAGTACTTC
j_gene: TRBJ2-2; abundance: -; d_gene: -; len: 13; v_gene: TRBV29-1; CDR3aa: CSVDGQNTGELFF; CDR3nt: TGCAGCGTTGATGGACAGAACACCGGGGAGCTGTTTTTT
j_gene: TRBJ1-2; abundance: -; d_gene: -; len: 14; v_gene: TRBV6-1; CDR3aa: CASSDPGARYGYTF; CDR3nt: TGTGCCAGCAGTGATCCAGGGGCGAGATATGGCTACACCTTC
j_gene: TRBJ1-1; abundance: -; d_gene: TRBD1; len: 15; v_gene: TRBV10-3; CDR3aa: CAISYGGQLNTEAFF; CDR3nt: TGTGCCATCAGCTATGGGGGACAGTTGAACACTGAAGCTTTCTTT
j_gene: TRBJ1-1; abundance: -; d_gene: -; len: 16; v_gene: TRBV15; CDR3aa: CATSREAVTLNTEAFF; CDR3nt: TGTGCCACCAGCAGAGAGGCGGTAACCCTGAACACTGAAGCTTTCTTT
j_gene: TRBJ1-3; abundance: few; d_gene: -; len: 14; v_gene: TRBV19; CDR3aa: CASSIGVEGNTIYF; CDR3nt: TGTGCCAGTAGTATCGGGGTGGAGGGAAACACCATATATTTT
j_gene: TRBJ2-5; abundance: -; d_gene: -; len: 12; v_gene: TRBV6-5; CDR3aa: CASSGQQETQYF; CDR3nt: TGTGCCAGCAGCGGACAGCAAGAGACCCAGTACTTC
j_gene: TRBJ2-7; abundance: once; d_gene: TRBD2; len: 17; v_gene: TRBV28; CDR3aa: CASSLEGLAQFSYEQYF; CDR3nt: TGTGCCAGCAGTTTGGAGGGACTAGCTCAGTTCTCCTACGAGCAGTACTTC
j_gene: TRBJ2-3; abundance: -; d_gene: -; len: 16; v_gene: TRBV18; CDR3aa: CASSLVQQVAGDTQYF; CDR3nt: TGTGCCAGCTCACTCGTACAGCAGGTTGCAGGAGATACGCAGTATTTT
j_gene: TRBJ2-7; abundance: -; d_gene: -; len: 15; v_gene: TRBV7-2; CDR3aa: CASSFRTGLPYEQYF; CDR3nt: TGTGCCAGCAGCTTCCGAACAGGGTTACCCTACGAGCAGTACTTC
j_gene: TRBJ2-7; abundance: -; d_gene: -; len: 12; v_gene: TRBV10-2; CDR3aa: CASSEVQGGQYF; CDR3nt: TGCGCCAGCAGTGAAGTACAGGGTGGGCAGTACTTC
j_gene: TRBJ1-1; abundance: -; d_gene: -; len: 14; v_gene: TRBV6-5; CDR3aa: CASSYTAGITEAFF; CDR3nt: TGTGCCAGCAGTTACACGGCAGGGATCACTGAAGCTTTCTTT
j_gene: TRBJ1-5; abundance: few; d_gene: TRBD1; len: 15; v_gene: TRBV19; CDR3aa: CASTRDRGRNQPQHF; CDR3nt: TGTGCCAGTACTAGGGACAGGGGCCGCAATCAGCCCCAGCATTTT
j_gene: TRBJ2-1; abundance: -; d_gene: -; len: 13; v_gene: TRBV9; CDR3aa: CASSRAVYNEQFF; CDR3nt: TGTGCCAGCAGCCGAGCGGTCTACAATGAGCAGTTCTTC
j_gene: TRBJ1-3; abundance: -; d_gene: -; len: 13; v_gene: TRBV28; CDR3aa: CASRDSSGNTIYF; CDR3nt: TGTGCCAGCAGGGACAGTTCTGGAAACACCATATATTTT
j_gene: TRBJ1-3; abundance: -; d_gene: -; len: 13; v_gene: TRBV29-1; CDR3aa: CSVAGTAGNTIYF; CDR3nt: TGCAGCGTCGCAGGGACTGCGGGAAACACCATATATTTT
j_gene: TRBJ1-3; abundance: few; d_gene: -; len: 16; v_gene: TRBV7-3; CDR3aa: CASSLMAPSSGNTIYF; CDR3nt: TGTGCCAGCAGCTTAATGGCCCCAAGCTCTGGAAACACCATATATTTT
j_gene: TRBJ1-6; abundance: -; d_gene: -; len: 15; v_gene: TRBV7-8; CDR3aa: CASTTDRSYNSPLHF; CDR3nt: TGTGCCAGCACCACCGACAGGAGTTATAATTCACCCCTCCACTTT
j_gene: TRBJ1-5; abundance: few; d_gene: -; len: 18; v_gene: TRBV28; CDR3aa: CASSFILETIGSNQPQHF; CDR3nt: TGTGCCAGCAGTTTTATTTTGGAGACGATAGGTAGCAATCAGCCCCAGCATTTT
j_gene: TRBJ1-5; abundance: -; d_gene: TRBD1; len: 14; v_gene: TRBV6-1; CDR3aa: CASSGGQINQPQHF; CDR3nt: TGTGCCAGCAGTGGGGGACAGATTAATCAGCCCCAGCATTTT
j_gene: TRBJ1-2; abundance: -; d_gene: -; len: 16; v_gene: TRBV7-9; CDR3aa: CASSLGAGSGFYGYTF; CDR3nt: TGTGCCAGCAGCTTAGGGGCGGGCTCCGGTTTCTATGGCTACACCTTC
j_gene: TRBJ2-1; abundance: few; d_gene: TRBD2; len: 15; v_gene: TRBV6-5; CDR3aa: CASTPSSGSYNEQFF; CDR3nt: TGTGCCAGCACGCCGTCTAGCGGGAGTTACAATGAGCAGTTCTTC
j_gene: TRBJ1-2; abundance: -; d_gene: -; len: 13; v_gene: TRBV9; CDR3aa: CASSVFREGGYTF; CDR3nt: TGTGCCAGCAGCGTTTTCCGGGAAGGTGGCTACACCTTC
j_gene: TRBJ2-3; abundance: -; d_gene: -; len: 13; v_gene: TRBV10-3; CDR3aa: CAIGELQADTQYF; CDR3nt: TGTGCCATCGGTGAGTTACAGGCAGATACGCAGTATTTT
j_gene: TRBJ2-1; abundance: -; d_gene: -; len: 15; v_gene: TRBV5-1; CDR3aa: CASSLGGGNYNEQFF; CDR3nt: TGCGCCAGCAGCTTGGGTGGGGGGAACTACAATGAGCAGTTCTTC
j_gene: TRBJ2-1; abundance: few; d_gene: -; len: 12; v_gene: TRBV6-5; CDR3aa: CASSYRGNEQFF; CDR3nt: TGTGCCAGCAGTTACCGGGGGAATGAGCAGTTCTTC
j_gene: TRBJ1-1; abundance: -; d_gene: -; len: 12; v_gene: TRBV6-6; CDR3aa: CASGRGQAEAFF; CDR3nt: TGTGCCAGCGGGAGGGGCCAAGCTGAAGCTTTCTTT
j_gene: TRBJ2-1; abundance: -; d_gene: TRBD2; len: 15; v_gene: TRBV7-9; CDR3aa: CASSPSGGVYNEQFF; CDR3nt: TGTGCCAGCAGCCCTAGCGGGGGGGTGTACAATGAGCAGTTCTTC
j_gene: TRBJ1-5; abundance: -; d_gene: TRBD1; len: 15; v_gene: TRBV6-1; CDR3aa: CASSFNGQGNQPQHF; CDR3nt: TGTGCCAGCAGTTTTAACGGACAGGGGAATCAGCCCCAGCATTTT
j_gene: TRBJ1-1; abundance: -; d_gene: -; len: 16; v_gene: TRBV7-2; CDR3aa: CASSLVPFRVNTEAFF; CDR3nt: TGTGCCAGCAGCTTAGTCCCGTTTCGGGTGAACACTGAAGCTTTCTTT
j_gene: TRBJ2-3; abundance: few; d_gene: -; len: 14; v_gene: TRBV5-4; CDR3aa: CASSPEVAADTQYF; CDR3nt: TGTGCCAGCAGCCCCGAGGTAGCAGCAGATACGCAGTATTTT
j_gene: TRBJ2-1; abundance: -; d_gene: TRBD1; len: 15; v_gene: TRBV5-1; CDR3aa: CANSLGTGGYNEQFF; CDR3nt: TGCGCCAACAGCTTGGGGACAGGGGGCTACAATGAGCAGTTCTTC
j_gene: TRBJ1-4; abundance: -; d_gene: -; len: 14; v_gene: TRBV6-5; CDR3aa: CASSPRTGREKLFF; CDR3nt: TGTGCCAGCAGCCCCCGAACAGGGCGGGAAAAACTGTTTTTT
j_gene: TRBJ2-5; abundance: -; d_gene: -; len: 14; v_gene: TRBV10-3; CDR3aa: CAISEPPGQETQYF; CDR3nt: TGTGCCATCAGTGAGCCACCGGGACAAGAGACCCAGTACTTC
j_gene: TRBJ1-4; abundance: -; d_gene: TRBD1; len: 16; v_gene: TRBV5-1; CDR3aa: CASSAYRGTVNEKLFF; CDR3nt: TGCGCCAGCAGCGCCTATCGCGGGACAGTTAATGAAAAACTGTTTTTT
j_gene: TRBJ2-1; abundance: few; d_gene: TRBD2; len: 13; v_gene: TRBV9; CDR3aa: CASSGSGSYEQFF; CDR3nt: TGTGCCAGCAGCGGGAGCGGGAGCTATGAGCAGTTCTTC
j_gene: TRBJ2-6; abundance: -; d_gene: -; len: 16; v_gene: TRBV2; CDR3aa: CASTETPLSGANVLTF; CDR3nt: TGTGCCAGCACTGAGACACCTCTCTCTGGGGCCAACGTCCTGACTTTC
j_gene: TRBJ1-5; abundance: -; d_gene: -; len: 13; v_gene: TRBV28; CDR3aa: CASRPDTYQPQHF; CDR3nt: TGTGCCAGCAGACCGGACACCTATCAGCCCCAGCATTTT
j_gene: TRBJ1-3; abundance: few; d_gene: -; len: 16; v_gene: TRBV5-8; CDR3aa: CASSLQPGTMLNTIYF; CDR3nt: TGTGCCAGCAGCTTACAACCTGGGACAATGCTAAACACCATATATTTT
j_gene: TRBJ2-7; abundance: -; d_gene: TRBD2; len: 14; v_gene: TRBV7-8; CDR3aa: CASSPLSGTQEQYF; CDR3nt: TGTGCCAGCAGCCCCCTTAGCGGGACTCAGGAGCAGTACTTC
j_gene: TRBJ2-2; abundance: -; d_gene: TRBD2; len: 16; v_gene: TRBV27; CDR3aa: CASRTLAGVGTGELFF; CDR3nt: TGTGCCAGCAGGACTCTAGCGGGAGTTGGTACCGGGGAGCTGTTTTTT
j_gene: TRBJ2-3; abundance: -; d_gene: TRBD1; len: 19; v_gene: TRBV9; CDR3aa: CASSEGVDRGAWGTDTQYF; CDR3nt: TGTGCCAGCAGCGAGGGAGTTGACAGGGGTGCCTGGGGCACAGATACGCAGTATTTT
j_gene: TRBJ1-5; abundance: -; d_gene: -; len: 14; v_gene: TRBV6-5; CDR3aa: CASSEVRSRQPQHF; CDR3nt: TGTGCCAGCAGTGAAGTGAGGTCGAGGCAGCCCCAGCATTTT
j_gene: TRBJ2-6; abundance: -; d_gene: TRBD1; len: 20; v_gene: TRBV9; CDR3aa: CASSLSRDRGLPSGANVLTF; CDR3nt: TGTGCCAGCAGCTTGTCCCGGGACAGGGGACTTCCCTCTGGGGCCAACGTCCTGACTTTC